What follows describes a single TCR beta chain. This clonotype was seen many times. Which antigen it targets is not known. Base quality data are lacking; no much larger clone is found one base away. The library was produced with multiplex PCR. TCRdb records Illumina HiSeq 4000 as the sequencer. To build TCR beta libraries, CDR3 regions were amplified by Arm-PCR using iRepertoire HTBI primers. PCR products were gel purified before sequencing. In the authors' own workflow: Across samples, 55 to 80 TRBV and approximately 15 TRBJ segments were identified and used for gene usage analysis of CDR3 amino acid clonotypes. COPE and FqMerger were used to merge filtered high-quality paired reads into contigs. BLAST was used to align contigs to the IMGT TRBV, TRBD and TRBJ reference genes, and CDR3 was defined following IMGT. Any clonotype with a frequency above 0.1% was classified as a highly expanded clone. Repertoire diversity was measured by Shannon entropy, and V-J evenness by the Gini coefficient. Public clonotypes were defined as clonotypes shared by more than one individual. TCRdb itself trimmed the public reads at Q25 with fastp, ran MiXCR and retained productive beta chains. Entries are consolidated by CDR3 protein sequence, retaining the most common genes and DNA. None of the V and J calls come from the authors' own analysis; TCRdb made them. For this sample the table gives 250,000 or so distinct CDR3 sequences, of which approximately 20% were detected only once. The ten top clones hold 12% to 15% of the sample.

These data belong to a study of regulatory T cells in long-lasting Graves disease (dated by TCRdb to 2020 to 2022). With regard to the full study: Newly diagnosed Graves' disease patients had taken antithyroid drugs for less than 3 months. Patients with persistent Graves' disease were compared with patients with newly diagnosed Graves' disease using TCR sequencing and RNA sequencing of peripheral blood. The study took place in China and was registered as a clinical trial. TCR sequencing covered 13 persistent and roughly 20 newly diagnosed Graves' disease patients, about 35 samples in total. Broader findings and caveats from the paper: Persistent Graves' disease patients showed lower TCR Shannon entropy and fewer highly expanded clones than newly diagnosed patients, suggesting clonal expansion. The authors noted that the small sample size was a limitation that may lower accuracy. Because the primary lesion, thyroid tissue, could not be accessed, the study looked at peripheral blood alone. Persistent patients shared more public clonotypes among themselves (2,741) than newly diagnosed patients did (over 950). Sequencing and analysis were restricted to the TCR beta chain.

The time point label here, explained by the study, means: newly diagnosed GD, antithyroid drugs for less than 3 months. For both TCR sequencing and RNA sequencing, RNA was extracted from PBMCs in TRIzol. The diagnosis of Graves' disease followed American Thyroid Association guidelines. Patients were recruited from an endocrinology department in Xi'an, China. Each patient gave approximately 10 milliliters of peripheral blood, collected in an EDTA anticoagulant tube. Ficoll Paque Plus density gradient separation was used to isolate PBMCs, and no further T cell sorting was performed. RNA quality was checked with an Agilent 2100 Bioanalyzer and agarose gel, and concentration with a NanoDrop 2000. This same sample was also taken into another study, of T cells in Graves' hyperthyroidism and ophthalmopathy. According to the second study: Stable Graves' hyperthyroidism was defined as the absence of progression to ophthalmopathy over 18 months of follow-up. Hyperthyroidism patients were aged 18 to 65 years and newly diagnosed, with disease duration of less than 2 months. Patients with uncontrolled infections, other autoimmune diseases, pregnancy or lactation were excluded. Diagnoses were based on clinical symptoms, serum thyroxine and TRAb, thyroid ultrasound and orbital computed tomography. The TCR CDR3 was subjected to a first round of RT-PCR using the HTBI primer set and the Qiagen OneStep RT-PCR kit. Blood samples also contained most of the expanded thyroid clonotypes (frequency above 0.001), which suggests that blood repertoires may reflect thyroid immune responses. In cross-validation, a model built on a 13 V-J signature told ophthalmopathy apart from stable hyperthyroidism with under 90% sensitivity and roughly 82% specificity, and in testing the same model reached 80%/75%. In validation, the model predicted progression to ophthalmopathy a median of about 5.9 months before onset, with about 64% sensitivity and about 72% specificity. TCR V-J signatures able to tell the groups apart were searched for in a discovery cohort of approximately 95 patients, of whom more than 40 had Graves' ophthalmopathy and around 56 had stable Graves' hyperthyroidism. Prospective prediction of ophthalmopathy was tested in an independent validation cohort consisting of 18 to 20 hyperthyroidism patients and approximately 16 patients who later progressed to ophthalmopathy. The approximately 100 discovery patients were divided at random into training and test sets in a 7:3 ratio. Thyroid tissue and blood T-cell repertoires from about six Graves' hyperthyroidism patients were also compared in the study. Once sampling was done, hyperthyroidism patients were given methimazole at a starting dose of 30 mg daily, whereas ophthalmopathy patients were given high-dose intravenous methylprednisolone. Libraries were constructed in a second round of multiplex PCR, after which size selection and purification were carried out. The libraries were sequenced on an Illumina HiSeq2000 using paired-end 100 bp reads. SOAPnuke was used to process the raw data, with reads discarded if the reads contained adapters or uncalled bases, had a mean Phred below 15, or lacked an exact constant-primer or identifier match. COPE v1.2.5 was used to merge the high-quality paired reads, and each unique nucleotide sequence was defined as a clonotype. MiTCR v1.1 was used to align the clonotypes against IMGT TRBV, TRBD and TRBJ reference segments. Analysis was restricted to V-J combinations with a frequency above 0.0001, which covered 99.2% of repertoires. The TCS score was defined as the ratio of F50 (clonal expansion) to E x V (chaos), calculated using BLOSUM62-based TCRdist between CDR3 peptides within each V-J. Welch's t-statistics and random forest reduced some 510 V-J features to 13, which were used in a naive Bayes classifier (R e1071). No statistical method was used to set the sample size in advance, and investigators knew the group allocation. The paper reports TCR Vbeta CDR3 sequencing of roughly 140 peripheral blood samples: fewer than 50 ophthalmopathy, under 80 hyperthyroidism and around 17 progressor patients.

This TCR was sampled from a woman aged 25-40 years with Graves disease. Donor details come from another sample of the same person, matched by shared clones. This material consisted of peripheral blood mononuclear cells (PBMCs), taken at new diagnosis, from a patient treated with antithyroid drugs.

The CDR3 amino acid sequence is: CSARGRSGQGNEKLFF. The DNA is TGCAGTGCTAGGGGGCGGTCGGGACAGGGGAATGAAAAACTGTTTTTT. This sequence uses TRBV20-1 and TRBJ1-4, with TRBD1 matching 10 junction bases. The CDR3 numbers 16 residues from cysteine through phenylalanine. CDR3 DNA is the only sequence kept; it has 48 bases, read in frame from the first base. From the germline V gene (reference sequence), CDR1 is DFQATT and CDR2 is SNEGSKA. Germline trimming: 3 bases from V, 5 bases from J; junction bases outside gene matches: 9.